The 11 T cell receptor beta chains presented below share a single source sample, sequenced in a study of T cell responses to AZD1222 COVID-19 vaccine. The data were produced by immunoSEQ multiplex PCR, yet TCRdb's version contains in-frame clones alone and is incomplete. The data contain around 140,000 clones, about 92% of them singletons. The specimen was peripheral blood, collected after recovery from COVID-19. The receptors were sampled from an adult who had recovered from COVID-19.

The chain employs TRBV7-2 and TRBJ2-1; TRBD2 aligns across 10 bases. The CDR3 sequence is 16 residues long. Germline loops: CDR1 SGHTA, CDR2 FQGNSA. After removal of 6 bases from V and 5 bases from J, the junction contained 10 bases not matched to a gene. The CDR3 reads CASSLRTSGIDNEQFF. CDR3 nucleotides: TGTGCCAGCAGTCTGAGAACTAGCGGGATTGACAATGAGCAGTTCTTC.

The chain has TRBV7-8 and TRBJ2-4; a possible D gene is TRBD1 (5 bases). Germline V gene lookup returns CDR1 SGHVS and CDR2 FQNEAQ. The CDR3 has 16 residues. Between the trimmed V and J ends, which lost 0 bases and 0 bases, there was a span of 9 bases. CDR3 in DNA: TGTGCCAGCAGCTTAGCGGACACCGTAGCCAAAAACATTCAGTACTTC. Protein: CASSLADTVAKNIQYF.

The CDR3 region is CASSIVLSSGSSGELFF. DNA for the CDR3: TGTGCCAGTAGTATTGTCTTGTCTAGCGGGAGTTCGGGGGAGCTGTTTTTT. The chain uses TRBV19 and TRBJ2-2, with 10 bases fitting TRBD2. Germline V gene lookup returns CDR1 LNHDA and CDR2 SQIVND (reference sequence). The CDR3 extends over 17 amino acids. Trimming cost V 3 bases and J 8 bases; bases outside gene matches: 12.

The CDR3 sequence is CASSFSRNHYGYTF. The DNA for the CDR3 is TGTGCCAGCAGTTTTTCCCGGAACCACTATGGCTACACCTTC. The rearrangement links TRBV27 to TRBJ1-2; no reliable D call. CDR1 is MNHEY, CDR2 SMNVEV, per germline (reference sequence). With 3 bases removed from V and 3 bases from J, the gap between germline ends came to 11 bases. CDR3 length equals 14 residues.

The rearrangement uses TRBV3-1 (or the pseudogene TRBV3-2) and TRBJ2-4, with D uncertain. The CDR3 is 15 amino acids. Germline V gives CDR1 LGHDT, CDR2 YNNKEL (reference sequence). With 0 bases removed from V and 7 bases from J, the gap between germline ends came to 13 bases. CDR3 loop: CASSQEVGGPNIQYF. CDR3 DNA: TGTGCCAGCAGCCAAGAAGTGGGCGGACCCAACATTCAGTACTTC.

The chain joins TRBV12-3 or TRBV12-4 to TRBJ1-3; no firm D call. This CDR3 is built from 13 residues. Trimming shortened V by 2 bases and J by 2 bases, and 4 bases separated the two germline ends. CDR3: CASSLPPGNTIYF. The CDR3 DNA sequence: TGTGCCAGCAGTTTACCCCCTGGAAACACCATATATTTT.

The V and J genes are TRBV10-3 and TRBJ2-3; TRBD1 agrees at 7 bases. This CDR3 has 14 residues. Looked up from germline, CDR1 is ENHRY and CDR2 is SYGVKD. V shed 6 bases, J shed 3 bases, and the junction held 6 bases outside the gene matches. The CDR3 sequence: CAIRGTVGTDTQYF. The CDR3, as DNA: TGTGCCATCAGGGGGACAGTGGGGACAGATACGCAGTATTTT.

This chain uses TRBV11-2 with TRBJ1-5; the D gene is possibly TRBD1 (6 bases). The CDR3 is made up of 18 amino acids. Germline V lookup: CDR1 SGHAT, CDR2 FQNNGV. V was pared by 11 bases and J by 2 bases, with 28 bases between. DNA for the CDR3: TGTGCCGCAGCTCAAAAAGGGGCGGGGGGCTTCGGCAATCAGCCCCAGCATTTT. This sequence encodes CAAAQKGAGGFGNQPQHF.

The CDR3 nucleotides are TGTGCCACCAGCAGAGATCTAGCGGGAGCTCCAGATACGCAGTATTTT. Translated: CATSRDLAGAPDTQYF. The chain joins TRBV15 to TRBJ2-3, with 10 bases matching TRBD2. The V segment lost 0 bases and the J segment 4 bases; nucleotides outside the gene matches: 4. The CDR3 extends over 16 amino acids. Germline values: CDR1 LNHNV, CDR2 YYDKDF (reference sequence).

In its sample, this clone was seen once. The chain carries TRBV28 and TRBJ1-5; the D gene is possibly TRBD1 (5 bases). The CDR3 has 16 residues. The V end was cut by 1 base, the J end by 0 bases, with 10 bases between. Germline CDR1 is MDHEN and CDR2 is SYDVKM. CDR3 nucleotides: TGTGCCAGCAGTTTATTAGGGGATTATAGCAATCAGCCCCAGCATTTT. This sequence encodes CASSLLGDYSNQPQHF.

V gene TRBV6-1 combines with J gene TRBJ1-5, with TRBD1 identical over 8 bases. V shed 4 bases, J shed 0 bases, and the junction held 11 bases outside the gene matches. Germline V gene data show CDR1 as MNHNS and CDR2 as SASEGT. The CDR3 covers 18 residues. The CDR3 DNA reads TGTGCCAGCAGTGGGACAGGGTTAGCGCTTTATAGCAATCAGCCCCAGCATTTT. As protein: CASSGTGLALYSNQPQHF.